One T cell receptor (beta chain) is described in this entry. These data originate in a study of blood T cells in healthy people across ages. The authors ran a second PCR of about 7 to 11 cycles using a sample-barcoded 5' primer and a J-beta primer mix. Every molecule of cDNA carried a tag from a template-switch adaptor with 12 random nucleotides. TCRdb used MiXCR to reprocess the 5' RACE reads, holding one entry per CDR3 protein. The table shows about 1 million distinct CDR3 sequences, with around 43% occurring only once. Trimming took off 1 base at V and 0 bases at J, with 7 bases between the two ends. CDR3 length equals 15 residues. From germline, CDR1 is MGHDK and CDR2 SYGVNS. Peripheral blood was drawn, about 9.1 milliliters per donor. Samples each yielded at least 6 micrograms of total RNA.

The chain joins TRBV25-1 to TRBJ1-3; D not certain. This TCR was sampled from a woman aged 55 to 70 in good health. Sequences were obtained from blood. The DNA of the CDR3 is TGTGCCAGCAGTGAATTAGGGCTCTCTGGAAACACCATATATTTT. Translation gives CASSELGLSGNTIYF. The entire variable domain, with the rest obtained from reference TRBV25-1 and TRBJ1-3, is as follows: EADIYQTPRYLVIGTGKKITLECSQTMGHDKMYWYQQDPGMELHLIHYSYGVNSTEKGDLSSESTVSRIRTEHFPLTLESARPSHTSQYLCASSELGLSGNTIYFGEGSWLTVV.